These T cell receptor beta chains were read from a single sample in a study of T cell repertoires in cytomegalovirus infection. A single record per CDR3 protein comes from TCRdb applying MiXCR to the reads. The profile covers roughly 200,000 distinct CDR3 sequences, with about 17% appearing a single time and around 27% taken by the ten largest. The sample consisted of CD8+ T cells from PBMCs. These receptors all come from a human donor in good health (CMV status not recorded). Some clones in this sample may be carry-over from other donors' samples. Each CDR3 is given with its conserved first and last residue. Each record gives: CDR3 protein, CDR3 DNA, V gene, D gene, clone size, J gene. A D gene is named only where the DNA matches it firmly. Only some rows state a clone size, as once, few, many or a class for expanded clones.

CASSYSGQGSTYEQYF,TGTGCCAGCAGTTACTCGGGACAGGGTAGTACCTACGAGCAGTACTTC,TRBV6-5,TRBD1,-,TRBJ2-7
CASSLERSTWENIQYF,TGTGCCAGCAGCTTAGAAAGGTCTACGTGGGAAAACATTCAGTACTTC,TRBV7-2,-,few,TRBJ2-4
CASSVVPGANVLTF,TGTGCCAGCAGCGTAGTACCTGGGGCCAACGTCCTGACTTTC,TRBV9,-,-,TRBJ2-6
CASSLEVRMTYEQYF,TGTGCCAGCAGCTTAGAAGTTCGGATGACCTACGAGCAGTACTTC,TRBV7-2,-,many,TRBJ2-7
CASSITGYSTDTQYF,TGTGCCAGCAGCATTACTGGTTATAGCACAGATACGCAGTATTTT,TRBV7-8,-,many,TRBJ2-3
CASRPGTRPYEQYF,TGTGCCAGCAGACCCGGGACCAGACCCTACGAGCAGTACTTC,TRBV7-2,-,many,TRBJ2-7
CASSLEVGHYEQYF,TGTGCCAGCAGCTTAGAGGTGGGGCACTACGAGCAGTACTTC,TRBV7-8,-,many,TRBJ2-7
CASSLGSASYEQYF,TGTGCCAGCAGCTTAGGCAGCGCATCCTACGAGCAGTACTTC,TRBV7-9,-,few,TRBJ2-7
CASSLEQVYGQYF,TGTGCCAGCAGTTTAGAACAAGTCTACGGGCAGTACTTC,TRBV28,-,-,TRBJ2-7
CASSLDRDKLFF,TGTGCCAGCAGCCTGGACAGGGACAAACTGTTTTTT,TRBV7-6,TRBD1,many,TRBJ1-4
CASSYYRATDTQYF,TGTGCCAGCAGTTACTATAGGGCCACAGATACGCAGTATTTT,TRBV6-2/TRBV6-3,-,few,TRBJ2-3
CASSDSDPQETQYF,TGTGCCAGCAGTGACTCGGACCCTCAAGAGACCCAGTACTTC,TRBV6-4,-,few,TRBJ2-5
CASSQYHRVSTGELFF,TGTGCCAGCAGCCAGTACCACAGGGTTTCCACCGGGGAGCTGTTTTTT,TRBV14,-,few,TRBJ2-2
CASRPIFRTGDSGANVLTF,TGTGCCAGCAGGCCCATTTTTAGGACAGGGGACTCTGGGGCCAACGTCCTGACTTTC,TRBV2,TRBD1,few,TRBJ2-6
CATQDSPGNTIYF,TGCGCCACCCAGGACAGCCCTGGAAACACCATATATTTT,TRBV10-2,-,few,TRBJ1-3
CASYGPAQGYGYTF,TGTGCCAGCTATGGGCCAGCTCAGGGCTATGGCTACACCTTC,TRBV12-3/TRBV12-4,-,few,TRBJ1-2
CSVRQALNEKLFF,TGCAGCGTTCGACAGGCGCTCAATGAAAAACTGTTTTTT,TRBV29-1,-,few,TRBJ1-4
CASRDSGGEQFF,TGCGCCAGCAGGGACTCCGGAGGTGAGCAGTTCTTC,TRBV4-1,-,few,TRBJ2-1
CASSQQLGHPGVDEQYF,TGCGCCAGCAGCCAACAACTGGGACATCCGGGCGTGGACGAGCAGTACTTC,TRBV4-3,-,few,TRBJ2-7
CASRTGTLSTDTQYF,TGTGCCAGCAGGACCGGGACACTGAGCACAGATACGCAGTATTTT,TRBV28,-,few,TRBJ2-3
CASRLAENEQFF,TGTGCCAGCAGACTAGCGGAAAATGAGCAGTTCTTC,TRBV12-3/TRBV12-4,TRBD2,few,TRBJ2-1
CASSYSGLDYEQYF,TGTGCCAGCAGTTACTCGGGACTAGACTACGAGCAGTACTTC,TRBV6-2/TRBV6-3,TRBD2,few,TRBJ2-7
CASSPRGSPANYGYTF,TGTGCCAGCAGCCCGAGGGGCAGTCCGGCTAACTATGGCTACACCTTC,TRBV9,-,-,TRBJ1-2
CASSVTENTEAFF,TGTGCCAGCAGCGTTACGGAGAACACTGAAGCTTTCTTT,TRBV9,-,-,TRBJ1-1
CASSDGDSYEQYF,TGTGCCAGCAGTGATGGGGACAGCTACGAGCAGTACTTC,TRBV25-1,TRBD1,-,TRBJ2-7
CASSLAWDRTNTGELFF,TGTGCCAGCAGCTTAGCATGGGACAGAACGAACACCGGGGAGCTGTTTTTT,TRBV11-2,TRBD1,many,TRBJ2-2
CASEEGADYEQYF,TGTGCCAGCGAAGAGGGGGCGGACTACGAGCAGTACTTC,TRBV6-2/TRBV6-3,TRBD1,-,TRBJ2-7
CASSLDRSGTSPLHF,TGTGCCAGCAGTCTCGACCGGAGCGGCACTTCACCCCTCCACTTT,TRBV28,-,few,TRBJ1-6
CASSGPGTYGYTF,TGTGCCAGCAGCGGTCCCGGGACATATGGCTACACCTTC,TRBV7-8,-,-,TRBJ1-2
CASSLGTVGTYEQYF,TGTGCCAGCAGTCTGGGGACAGTCGGGACCTACGAGCAGTACTTC,TRBV6-5,TRBD1,-,TRBJ2-7
CASSLAGGKYEQYF,TGTGCCAGCAGCTTAGCGGGGGGAAAATACGAGCAGTACTTC,TRBV7-2,-,many,TRBJ2-7
CASSARTSGAQETQYF,TGTGCCAGCAGCGCCCGGACTAGCGGGGCACAAGAGACCCAGTACTTC,TRBV11-2,TRBD2,few,TRBJ2-5
CASLFQETQYF,TGTGCCAGCCTTTTCCAAGAGACCCAGTACTTC,TRBV7-8,-,-,TRBJ2-5
CSVEDRTAGGYTF,TGCAGCGTTGAAGATCGGACCGCCGGGGGCTACACCTTC,TRBV29-1,-,few,TRBJ1-2
CASSPRGPNDGYTF,TGTGCCAGCAGCCCCAGGGGGCCGAACGATGGCTACACCTTC,TRBV12-3/TRBV12-4,TRBD1,-,TRBJ1-2
CASSLDVAGLYQETQYF,TGTGCCAGCAGCTTAGATGTAGCGGGGTTGTACCAAGAGACCCAGTACTTC,TRBV7-2,TRBD2,many,TRBJ2-5
CASSSGGGQNTEAFF,TGTGCCAGCAGCTCCGGTGGGGGACAGAACACTGAAGCTTTCTTT,TRBV7-2,-,many,TRBJ1-1
CASSYTGSTEAFF,TGTGCCAGCAGTTATACAGGGAGTACTGAAGCTTTCTTT,TRBV6-6,-,few,TRBJ1-1
CASSLASSGGASNEQFF,TGTGCCAGCAGCTTAGCATCCAGCGGGGGGGCCTCCAATGAGCAGTTCTTC,TRBV7-6,TRBD2,-,TRBJ2-1
CASSPVSLTGTGGSDGYTF,TGTGCCAGCAGCCCTGTATCACTAACCGGGACAGGGGGCTCAGATGGCTACACCTTC,TRBV6-2/TRBV6-3,TRBD1,few,TRBJ1-2
CASSSEQGEAEAFF,TGTGCCAGCAGCTCCGAACAGGGGGAGGCTGAAGCTTTCTTT,TRBV7-9,TRBD1,-,TRBJ1-1
CASSSLDIYEQYF,TGTGCCAGCAGTTCTCTGGACATCTACGAGCAGTACTTC,TRBV28,-,-,TRBJ2-7
CASSVERDYSGANVLTF,TGTGCCAGCAGCGTAGAGAGAGACTACTCTGGGGCCAACGTCCTGACTTTC,TRBV9,-,few,TRBJ2-6
CASSPVLGYSSAQHF,TGTGCCAGCAGCCCCGTCCTGGGTTATAGTTCGGCCCAGCATTTT,TRBV6-2/TRBV6-3,-,few,TRBJ1-5
CASSLAYEQFF,TGTGCCAGCAGCTTAGCCTATGAGCAGTTCTTC,TRBV7-9,-,-,TRBJ2-1
CASSLIGSDSYEQYF,TGTGCCAGCAGTTTAATAGGGTCAGACTCCTACGAGCAGTACTTC,TRBV28,-,few,TRBJ2-7
CASSPRTGGDEQYF,TGTGCCAGCAGCCCGAGGACAGGGGGGGACGAGCAGTACTTC,TRBV7-2,TRBD1,many,TRBJ2-7
CASSLRTGPNTEAFF,TGTGCCAGCAGCCTCCGGACAGGACCGAACACTGAAGCTTTCTTT,TRBV7-6,TRBD1,-,TRBJ1-1
CSARPTKLAAYEQYF,TGCAGTGCTAGACCGACGAAACTAGCGGCCTACGAGCAGTACTTC,TRBV20-1,TRBD2,-,TRBJ2-7
CASSPRSSFEANVLTF,TGTGCCAGCAGCCCCCGGAGTAGCTTTGAGGCCAACGTCCTGACTTTC,TRBV7-2,-,few,TRBJ2-6
CASSYVGGRRETQYF,TGTGCCAGCAGTTACGTGGGGGGGCGCCGAGAGACCCAGTACTTC,TRBV6-5,-,-,TRBJ2-5
CASRSPKNEQFF,TGTGCCAGCAGATCCCCGAAGAATGAGCAGTTCTTC,TRBV12-3/TRBV12-4,-,-,TRBJ2-1
CASSLNGPPNEKLFF,TGTGCCAGCAGCTTAAACGGGCCACCTAATGAAAAACTGTTTTTT,TRBV7-9,-,-,TRBJ1-4
CASSPTPRGQTQYF,TGTGCCAGCAGCCCGACCCCTAGGGGCCAGACCCAGTACTTC,TRBV7-2,-,many,TRBJ2-5
CASSLTGNTEAFF,TGTGCCAGCAGCTTGACAGGTAACACTGAAGCTTTCTTT,TRBV7-2,-,many,TRBJ1-1